Detailed here is one T cell receptor beta chain. This sample was included in a study of T-cell memory formation after mild COVID-19. TCRdb re-derived calls from the 5' RACE reads in MiXCR, one entry per CDR3 protein. The data contain about 39,000 distinct CDR3 sequences, less than 8% of them singletons. This CDR3 has 14 residues. CDR1 and CDR2 from the germline V gene are MNHEY and SVGEGT. Trimming pared 4 bases from V and 2 bases from J, leaving 9 bases between. This chain joins TRBV6-2 or TRBV6-3 and TRBJ1-5; D perhaps matches TRBD1 (5 bases). The specimen sequenced was PBMCs or a T cell subset sorted from them (not recorded which). The TCR comes from an adult who had mild COVID-19 (a few samples of this study predate the infection). Cell type and time point are not known. CDR3 in DNA: TGTGCCAGCAGTTCCATAGGGGGCAATCAGCCCCAGCATTTT. Amino acid sequence: CASSSIGGNQPQHF.